This T cell receptor (beta chain) was documented in a study of beta chain features in type 1 diabetes. The whole isolated RNA underwent reverse transcription, so sequencing captured expressed TCRB transcripts. The data were produced by immunoSEQ multiplex PCR, yet TCRdb's version contains in-frame clones alone and is incomplete. In the table there are around 160,000 clones, around 51% of which are singletons. Trimming cost V 5 bases and J 6 bases, with 13 bases left between them. In germline, CDR1 is LNHDA, CDR2 SQIVND (reference sequence). The length of the CDR3 is 14 residues. Study results and caveats: Any HLA-type effect on TCRB rearrangement remained unresolved here.

Of note for this clone: Its antigen remains unknown.

The sequence derives from a man between 18 and 29 years old in good health. V is TRBV19 and J is TRBJ1-4; D is unclear. Sequencing input: Tregs from blood. CDR3 nucleotides: TGTGCCAGTAGTCGACCGGGGAATTATGAAAAACTGTTTTTT. The encoded protein is CASSRPGNYEKLFF.